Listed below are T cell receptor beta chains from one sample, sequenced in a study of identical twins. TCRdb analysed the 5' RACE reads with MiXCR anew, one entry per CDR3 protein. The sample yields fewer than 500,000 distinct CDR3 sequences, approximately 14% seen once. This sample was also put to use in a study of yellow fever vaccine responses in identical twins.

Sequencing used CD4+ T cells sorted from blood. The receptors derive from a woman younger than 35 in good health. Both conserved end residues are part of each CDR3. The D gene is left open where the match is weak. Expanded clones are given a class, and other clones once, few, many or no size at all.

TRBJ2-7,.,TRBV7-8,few,CASSLSFDAYEQYF,TGTGCCAGCAGCTTAAGTTTTGATGCCTACGAGCAGTACTTC
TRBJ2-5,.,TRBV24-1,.,CATSDSRRRGGETQYF,TGTGCCACCAGTGATTCGCGGCGGAGGGGCGGGGAGACCCAGTACTTC
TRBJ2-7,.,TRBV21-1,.,CASSHTILAAPYEQYF,TGTGCCAGCAGCCATACCATACTAGCGGCTCCCTACGAGCAGTACTTC
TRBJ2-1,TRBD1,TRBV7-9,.,CASSRGDRGVDEQFF,TGTGCCAGCAGCCGGGGGGACAGGGGAGTGGATGAGCAGTTCTTC
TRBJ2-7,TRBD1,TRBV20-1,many,CSATGQGRDEQYF,TGCAGTGCTACGGGACAGGGGAGGGACGAGCAGTACTTC
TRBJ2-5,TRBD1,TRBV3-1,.,CASGTGLQETQYF,TGTGCCAGCGGGACAGGGCTCCAAGAGACCCAGTACTTC
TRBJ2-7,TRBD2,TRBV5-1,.,CASSITLAGGPREQYF,TGCGCCAGCAGCATTACCTTAGCGGGAGGGCCCCGCGAGCAGTACTTC
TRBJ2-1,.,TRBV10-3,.,CAIKTGAGNNEQFF,TGTGCCATCAAGACCGGTGCAGGGAACAATGAGCAGTTCTTC
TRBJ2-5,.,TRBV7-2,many,CASSDRGTSQETQYF,TGTGCCAGCAGCGACCGCGGGACCTCCCAAGAGACCCAGTACTTC
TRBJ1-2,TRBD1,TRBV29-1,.,CSAGGTVYGYTF,TGCAGCGCCGGGGGGACAGTCTATGGCTACACCTTC
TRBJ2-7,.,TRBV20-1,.,CSARVRTGLLEQYF,TGCAGTGCTAGAGTCCGGACAGGACTATTAGAGCAGTACTTC
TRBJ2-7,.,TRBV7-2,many,CASSSSVFVNEQYF,TGTGCCAGCAGCTCATCAGTTTTTGTTAACGAGCAGTACTTC
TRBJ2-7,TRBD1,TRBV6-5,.,CASSYSSDRGYEQYF,TGTGCCAGCAGTTACTCTTCGGACAGGGGCTACGAGCAGTACTTC
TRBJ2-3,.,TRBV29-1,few,CSCRGGSSGTQYF,TGCAGTTGTCGGGGCGGGTCCAGTGGTACGCAGTATTTT
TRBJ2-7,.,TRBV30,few,CAWDKGYEQYF,TGTGCCTGGGACAAGGGCTACGAGCAGTACTTC
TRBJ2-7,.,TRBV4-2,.,CASSQDTGSEQYF,TGTGCCAGCAGCCAAGATACAGGGTCTGAGCAGTACTTC
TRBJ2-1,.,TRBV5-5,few,CASSWGAGEQFF,TGTGCCAGCAGCTGGGGGGCAGGTGAGCAGTTCTTC
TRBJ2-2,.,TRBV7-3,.,CASSLGINTGELFF,TGTGCCAGCAGTTTAGGCATTAACACCGGGGAGCTGTTTTTT
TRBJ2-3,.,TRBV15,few,CATSRGSTGKFTDTQYF,TGTGCCACCAGCAGAGGAAGCACAGGGAAGTTCACAGATACGCAGTATTTT
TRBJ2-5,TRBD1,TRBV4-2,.,CASSQDGVRGLAETQYF,TGTGCCAGCAGCCAAGATGGAGTCAGGGGGCTGGCGGAGACCCAGTACTTC
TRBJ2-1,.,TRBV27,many,CASGSIIHEQFF,TGTGCCAGCGGGAGTATTATCCATGAGCAGTTCTTC
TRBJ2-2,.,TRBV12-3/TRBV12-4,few,CASSFGLALSGELFF,TGTGCCAGCAGTTTTGGGCTAGCCCTATCGGGGGAGCTGTTTTTT
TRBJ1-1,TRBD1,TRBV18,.,CASSPRETGQAFF,TGTGCCAGCTCACCTAGAGAGACAGGGCAAGCTTTCTTT
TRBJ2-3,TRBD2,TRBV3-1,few,CASSLPGAGSTDTQYF,TGTGCCAGCAGCCTACCCGGAGCGGGAAGCACAGATACGCAGTATTTT
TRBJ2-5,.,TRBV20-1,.,CSAQKQGTETQYF,TGCAGTGCTCAGAAACAGGGAACCGAGACCCAGTACTTC
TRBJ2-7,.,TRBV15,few,CATSRDRQIQYF,TGTGCCACCAGCAGAGATCGGCAAATACAGTACTTC
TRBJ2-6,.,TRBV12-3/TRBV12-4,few,CASSLSASGANVLTF,TGTGCCAGCAGTTTATCGGCCTCCGGGGCCAACGTCCTGACTTTC
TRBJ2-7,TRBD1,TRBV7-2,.,CASSLAGTAGFEQYF,TGTGCCAGCAGCTTAGCCGGGACAGCAGGCTTCGAGCAGTACTTC
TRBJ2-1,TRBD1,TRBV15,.,CATSVGGSSRINEQFF,TGTGCCACCAGCGTAGGGGGCTCTTCGAGAATCAATGAGCAGTTCTTC
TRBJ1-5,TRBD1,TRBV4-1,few,CASSQEMTGTGRNQPQHF,TGCGCCAGCAGCCAAGAAATGACAGGGACAGGGCGCAATCAGCCCCAGCATTTT
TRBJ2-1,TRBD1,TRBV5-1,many,CASSTRTGETYNEQFF,TGCGCCAGCAGCACCCGGACAGGGGAGACATACAATGAGCAGTTCTTC
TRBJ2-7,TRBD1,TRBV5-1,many,CASSPGQPYEQYF,TGTGCCAGCAGTCCGGGACAGCCATACGAGCAGTACTTC
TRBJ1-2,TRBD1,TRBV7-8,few,CASSLDRGRRGYTF,TGTGCCAGCAGCTTAGACAGGGGTCGTCGAGGCTACACCTTC
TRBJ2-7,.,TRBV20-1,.,CSARDLDYLTYEQYF,TGCAGTGCTAGAGATTTAGACTACTTAACCTACGAGCAGTACTTC
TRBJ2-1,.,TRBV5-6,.,CASSLARGASYNEQFF,TGTGCCAGCAGCTTGGCCAGGGGGGCATCCTACAATGAGCAGTTCTTC
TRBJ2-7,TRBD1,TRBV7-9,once,CASSLGTGTEEHYF,TGTGCCAGCAGCTTAGGGACAGGGACAGAAGAGCATTACTTC
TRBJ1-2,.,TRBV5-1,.,CASSARRDSKDYTF,TGCGCCAGCAGCGCGCGGCGGGACTCAAAGGACTACACCTTC
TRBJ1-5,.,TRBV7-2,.,CASSLATGSTQPQHF,TGTGCCAGCAGCTTAGCAACAGGGTCAACTCAGCCCCAGCATTTT
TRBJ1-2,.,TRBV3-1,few,CASSQITENYGYTF,TGTGCCAGCAGCCAGATTACAGAGAACTATGGCTACACCTTC
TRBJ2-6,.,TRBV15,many,CATSRDFSSGANVLTF,TGTGCCACCAGCAGAGATTTCAGTTCTGGGGCCAACGTCCTGACTTTC
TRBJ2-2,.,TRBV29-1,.,CSVDPLNTGELFF,TGCAGCGTTGATCCCCTGAACACCGGGGAGCTGTTTTTT
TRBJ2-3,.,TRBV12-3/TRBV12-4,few,CATTWGGPSTDTQYF,TGTGCCACCACATGGGGGGGGCCTAGCACAGATACGCAGTATTTT
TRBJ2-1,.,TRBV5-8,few,CASSLGPYSYNEQFF,TGTGCCAGCAGCTTGGGACCTTACTCCTACAATGAGCAGTTCTTC
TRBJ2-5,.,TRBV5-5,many,CASTVRGQETQYF,TGTGCCAGCACCGTGAGGGGCCAAGAGACCCAGTACTTC
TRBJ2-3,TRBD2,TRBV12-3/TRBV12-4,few,CASSKAGGGTDTQYF,TGTGCCAGCTCTAAAGCGGGGGGGGGCACAGATACGCAGTATTTT
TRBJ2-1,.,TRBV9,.,CASSPRLAREGEQFF,TGTGCCAGCAGCCCACGCCTAGCGAGAGAAGGTGAGCAGTTCTTC
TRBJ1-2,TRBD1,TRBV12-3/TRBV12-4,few,CASRWGQALEGYTF,TGTGCCAGCAGGTGGGGACAGGCACTGGAGGGCTACACCTTC